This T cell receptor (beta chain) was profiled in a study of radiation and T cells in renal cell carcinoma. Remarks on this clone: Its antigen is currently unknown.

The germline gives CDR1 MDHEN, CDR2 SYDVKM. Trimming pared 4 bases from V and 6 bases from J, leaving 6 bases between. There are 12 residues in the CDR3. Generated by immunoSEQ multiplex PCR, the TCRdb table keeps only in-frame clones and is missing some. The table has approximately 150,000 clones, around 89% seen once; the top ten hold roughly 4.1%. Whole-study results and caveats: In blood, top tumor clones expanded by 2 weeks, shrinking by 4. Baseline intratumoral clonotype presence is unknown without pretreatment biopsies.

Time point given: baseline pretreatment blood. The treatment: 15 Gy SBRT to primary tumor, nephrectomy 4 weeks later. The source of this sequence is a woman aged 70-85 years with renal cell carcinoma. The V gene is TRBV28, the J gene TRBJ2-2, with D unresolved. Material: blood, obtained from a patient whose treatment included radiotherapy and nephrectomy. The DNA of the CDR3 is TGTGCCAGCAGTTCCTCTGCCGGGGAGCTGTTTTTT. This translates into CASSSSAGELFF.